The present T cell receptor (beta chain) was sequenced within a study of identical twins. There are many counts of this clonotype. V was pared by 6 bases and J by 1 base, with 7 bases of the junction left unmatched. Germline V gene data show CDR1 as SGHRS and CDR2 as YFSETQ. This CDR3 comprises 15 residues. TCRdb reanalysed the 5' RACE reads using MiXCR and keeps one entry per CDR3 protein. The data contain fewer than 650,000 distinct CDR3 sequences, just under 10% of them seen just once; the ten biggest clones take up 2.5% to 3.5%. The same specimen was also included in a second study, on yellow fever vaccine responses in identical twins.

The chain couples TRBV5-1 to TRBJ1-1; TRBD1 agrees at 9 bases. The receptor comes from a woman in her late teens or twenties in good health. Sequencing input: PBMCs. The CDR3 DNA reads TGCGCCAGCATCTCCCGGACAGGGGCGAACACTGAAGCTTTCTTT. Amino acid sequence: CASISRTGANTEAFF.